This TCR beta chain appears in the sequencing data of a study of regulatory T cells in long-lasting Graves disease (TCRdb year 2021). As for the study more broadly: Patients with newly diagnosed Graves' disease had been on antithyroid drugs for under 3 months. Peripheral blood TCR sequencing and RNA sequencing compared persistent Graves' disease patients with newly diagnosed Graves' disease patients. The study was conducted in China and was registered as a clinical trial. A total of 33 samples underwent TCR sequencing, from roughly 13 patients with persistent Graves' disease and 20 or so patients with newly diagnosed Graves' disease.

Libraries were made using multiplex PCR. Instrument on record: Illumina HiSeq 4000. CDR3 regions were amplified by Arm-PCR with iRepertoire HTBI primers to construct TCR beta libraries. Before sequencing, the PCR products went through gel purification. The original pipeline was this. A total of 62 TRBV and 14 TRBJ segments were identified across samples and were used for gene usage analysis of CDR3 amino acid clonotypes. Filtered high-quality paired reads were merged into contigs using COPE and FqMerger. BLAST was used to align contigs to IMGT TRBV, TRBD and TRBJ reference genes, with CDR3 defined following IMGT. Any clonotype with a frequency above 0.1% was classified as a highly expanded clone. Shannon entropy served as the measure of repertoire diversity, while the Gini coefficient captured V-J evenness. Clonotypes shared by more than one individual were considered public. TCRdb reanalyzed the raw reads on its own, using fastp at Q25 for trimming and MiXCR for clone calling, and kept in-frame beta chains. Rows merge per CDR3 protein into single entries with the most common DNA and genes. TCRdb's processing, not the authors' own work, is the source of the V and J calls. For this sample there are some 560,000 distinct CDR3 sequences; 15% to 20% appear just once. The ten biggest clones cover roughly 25% of the sample.

This clonotype has ten or more counts. The antigen this receptor binds is unknown. There are no base qualities to consult, and no much larger clone falls within one base. The germline V gene encodes CDR1 SNHLY and CDR2 FYNNEI. Taken from cysteine to phenylalanine, the CDR3 has 13 residues. Of all the DNA, just the CDR3 is kept, 39 bases in frame from base 1. V lost 7 bases and J lost 1 base; the stretch between them is 7 bases long. The sample's time point label, decoded: newly diagnosed GD, antithyroid drugs for less than 3 months. RNA was extracted from PBMCs in TRIzol for both TCR sequencing and RNA sequencing. Graves' disease was diagnosed according to American Thyroid Association guidelines. The patients came from an endocrinology department in Xi'an, China. From each patient, 8 to 10 milliliters of peripheral blood was collected into an EDTA anticoagulant tube. PBMCs were isolated by Ficoll Paque Plus density gradient separation without further T cell sorting. RNA quality was checked with an Agilent 2100 Bioanalyzer and agarose gel, and concentration with a NanoDrop 2000.

Here is what the overall study found, with its caveats: Persistent Graves' disease patients showed lower TCR Shannon entropy and fewer highly expanded clones than newly diagnosed patients, suggesting clonal expansion. A larger number of public clonotypes was shared among persistent patients (approximately 2,600) than among newly diagnosed patients (approximately 930). As a limitation, the authors acknowledged that the small sample size may reduce accuracy. Sequencing and analysis were limited to the TCR beta chain. The study examined only peripheral blood because the primary lesion, thyroid tissue, could not be accessed. TRBV28, TRBJ1-2 and TRBJ2-5 were preferentially used in persistent disease, while TRBV20-1 and TRBJ2-1 were favored in newly diagnosed disease.

In addition, the sample was reused for a study of T cells in Graves' hyperthyroidism and ophthalmopathy. The second investigation adds: Graves' hyperthyroidism was defined as stable when no progression to ophthalmopathy occurred over 18 months of follow-up. Hyperthyroidism patients were newly diagnosed, with disease duration under 2 months, and aged 18 to 65 years. The study excluded patients with uncontrolled infections, other autoimmune diseases, pregnancy or lactation. Diagnoses were established on the basis of clinical symptoms, serum thyroxine and TRAb, thyroid ultrasound, and orbital computed tomography. A first-round RT-PCR of the TCR CDR3 used the HTBI primer set with the Qiagen OneStep RT-PCR kit. Most expanded thyroid clonotypes (frequency above 0.001) were also detected in blood, suggesting blood repertoires may reflect thyroid immune responses. In cross-validation, a model built on a 13 V-J signature told ophthalmopathy apart from stable hyperthyroidism with just under 90% sensitivity and about 81% specificity, and in testing the same model reached 80%/75%. During validation, the model predicted progression to ophthalmopathy a median of around 6 months ahead of onset, with approximately 71% sensitivity and about 75% specificity. TCR V-J signatures able to tell the groups apart were searched for in a discovery cohort of about a hundred patients, of whom around 43 had Graves' ophthalmopathy and about 60 had stable Graves' hyperthyroidism. Prospective prediction of ophthalmopathy was tested in an independent validation cohort consisting of 18 to 20 hyperthyroidism patients and some 16 patients who later progressed to ophthalmopathy. The 100 or so discovery patients were randomly split 7:3 into training and test sets. In about six Graves' hyperthyroidism patients, the study also compared T-cell repertoires from thyroid tissue with T-cell repertoires from blood. Once sampling was done, hyperthyroidism patients were given methimazole at a starting dose of 30 mg daily, whereas ophthalmopathy patients were given high-dose intravenous methylprednisolone. Libraries were constructed in a second round of multiplex PCR, after which size selection and purification were performed. The libraries were sequenced on an Illumina HiSeq2000 using paired-end 100 bp reads. SOAPnuke was used to process the raw data, removing reads that contained adapters or uncalled bases, had a mean Phred below 15, or lacked an exact match to the constant primer or identifier. COPE v1.2.5 was used to merge high-quality paired reads, and clonotypes were defined as unique nucleotide sequences. MiTCR v1.1 was used to align the clonotypes against IMGT TRBV, TRBD and TRBJ reference segments. The analysis was restricted to V-J combinations with a frequency above 0.0001, which together covered approximately 99% of the repertoires. A TCS score was defined as the ratio between F50 (clonal expansion) and ExV (chaos), using BLOSUM62-based TCRdist between CDR3 peptides within each V-J. Welch's t-statistics and random forest reduced 514 V-J features to fewer than 15, which were used in a naive Bayes classifier (R e1071). No statistical method was used to set the sample size in advance, and investigators knew the group allocation. The paper describes TCR Vbeta CDR3 sequencing of 135 peripheral blood samples, made up of roughly 40 ophthalmopathy patients, around 78 hyperthyroidism patients and around 17 progressor patients.

The TCR sequence derives from a woman aged 40-65 years with Graves disease. Donor details come from another sample of the same person, matched by shared clones. This receptor chain uses TRBV2 and TRBJ2-2; confidence is insufficient to name the D gene. The sequencing here drew on peripheral blood mononuclear cells (PBMCs), taken at new diagnosis, from a patient treated with antithyroid drugs. This receptor carries the CDR3 CASMPRNTGELFF. The nucleotides read TGTGCCAGCATGCCCCGGAACACCGGGGAGCTGTTTTTT.